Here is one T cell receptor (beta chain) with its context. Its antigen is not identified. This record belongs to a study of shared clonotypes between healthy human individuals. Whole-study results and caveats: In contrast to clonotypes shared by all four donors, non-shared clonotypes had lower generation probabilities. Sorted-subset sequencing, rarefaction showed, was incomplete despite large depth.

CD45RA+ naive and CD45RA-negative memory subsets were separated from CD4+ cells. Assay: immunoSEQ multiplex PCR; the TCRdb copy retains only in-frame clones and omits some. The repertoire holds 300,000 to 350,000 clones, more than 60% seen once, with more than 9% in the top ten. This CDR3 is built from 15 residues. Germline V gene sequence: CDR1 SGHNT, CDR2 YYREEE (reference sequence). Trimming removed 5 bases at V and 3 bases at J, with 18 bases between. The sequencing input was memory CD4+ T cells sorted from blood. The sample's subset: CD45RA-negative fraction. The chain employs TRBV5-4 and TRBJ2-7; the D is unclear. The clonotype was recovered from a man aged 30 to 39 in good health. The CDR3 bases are TGTGCCAGCAGTCCCCGAGGCCCGTCGGGCTACGAGCAGTACTTC. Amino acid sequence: CASSPRGPSGYEQYF.